Below are 29 T cell receptor beta chains sequenced from a single sample in a study of cytomegalovirus exposure and HLA in healthy donors. This PCR relied on a set of 60 Vbeta primers and 13 Jbeta primers. The assay was immunoSEQ multiplex PCR, and TCRdb's table has in-frame clones only and misses some. The sample gives roughly 120,000 clones, roughly 80% of which show up once; 11% is in the top ten. The sequenced material came from PBMCs. These receptor sequences come from a male donor in good health and CMV-seropositive.

The rearrangement joins TRBV15 to TRBJ1-3; D unclear. CDR3 length equals 14 residues. The germline V gene has CDR1 LNHNV and CDR2 YYDKDF (reference sequence). V lost 4 bases and J 2 bases, leaving 9 bases between the germline ends. The CDR3 DNA reads TGTGCCACCAGCAAGTCAGAAACTGGAAACACCATATATTTT. Its protein is CATSKSETGNTIYF.

The chain links TRBV5-8 to TRBJ2-3, with D hard to call. V was clipped by 0 bases and J by 5 bases, with 10 bases between them. The length of the CDR3 is 14 residues. Germline CDR1 and CDR2: SGHTS and YDEGEE. The CDR3 is CASSLDWARDTQYF. Here the CDR3 DNA reads TGTGCCAGCAGCTTGGACTGGGCCAGAGATACGCAGTATTTT. The full variable domain, rest sourced from reference TRBV5-8 and TRBJ2-3, is EAGVTQSPTHLIKTRGQQATLRCSPISGHTSVYWYQQALGLGLQFLLWYDEGEERNRGNFPPRFSGRQFPNYSSELNVNALELEDSALYLCASSLDWARDTQYFGPGTRLTVL.

The chain has TRBV5-4 and TRBJ2-1, with 7 bases that match TRBD2. V was clipped by 5 bases and J by 7 bases; unmatched bases: 3. The CDR3 totals 12 residues. Per the germline V gene, CDR1 is SGHNT and CDR2 is YYREEE (reference sequence). The CDR3 region is CASSLLANEQFF. The CDR3 DNA is TGTGCCAGCAGTTTACTAGCGAATGAGCAGTTCTTC.

V is TRBV4-3 and J is TRBJ1-1, with D perhaps TRBD1 (5 bases). V lost 0 bases and J 5 bases, leaving 13 bases between the germline ends. Germline V gene sequence: CDR1 LGHNA, CDR2 YSLEER. CDR3 length: 15 amino acids. The CDR3 DNA sequence: TGCGCCAGCAGCCAAGATCCCCCAGGGAGGACTGAAGCTTTCTTT. Protein product: CASSQDPPGRTEAFF.

Worth noting for this clone: Germline is not matched at one junction end, which may reflect a read error. The rearrangement links TRBV7-8 to TRBJ2-6; D is perhaps TRBD1 (5 bases). The CDR3 extends over 15 amino acids. Germline loops: CDR1 SGHVS, CDR2 FQNEAQ. The CDR3 spells CASSLIVSGANGLTF. The CDR3 DNA reads as TGTGCCAGCAGCTTAATTGTGTCTGGGGCCAACGGCCTGACTTTC.

This rearrangement joins TRBV9 to TRBJ2-7; D possibly corresponds to TRBD2 (5 bases). V was pared by 2 bases and J by 5 bases, with 11 bases between. CDR3 length: 13 amino acids. Germline assignment: CDR1 SGDLS and CDR2 YYNGEE. As DNA, the CDR3 is TGTGCCAGCAGCGTGGGGAAGGGAGACGAGCAGTACTTC. Translating gives CASSVGKGDEQYF.

This clone has only a few counts. This chain joins TRBV28 and TRBJ2-2, with 7 bases aligning to TRBD1. After removal of 5 bases from V and 2 bases from J, the junction contained 8 bases not matched to a gene. The CDR3 is 16 amino acids. From germline, CDR1 is MDHEN and CDR2 SYDVKM. CDR3 in DNA: TGTGCCAGCAGTCCTTCCGGGACAGTCAACACCGGGGAGCTGTTTTTT. Protein sequence: CASSPSGTVNTGELFF. Looking up the rest from reference TRBV28 and TRBJ2-2 gives the full variable domain: DVKVTQSSRYLVKRTGEKVFLECVQDMDHENMFWYRQDPGLGLRLIYFSYDVKMKEKGDIPEGYSVSREKKERFSLILESASTNQTSMYLCASSPSGTVNTGELFFGEGSRLTVL.

J is TRBJ1-2 and V is TRBV7-6, with a possible D match to TRBD1 (5 bases). The CDR3 sequence is 16 residues long. The V end lost 2 bases, the J end lost 1 base, and 14 bases lay between the germline ends. From germline, CDR1 is SGHVS and CDR2 FNYEAQ. The CDR3, as DNA: TGTGCCAGCAGCTTAAATCCTTCGGACAATAACTATGGCTACACCTTC. As protein: CASSLNPSDNNYGYTF.

The J gene is TRBJ2-3, the V gene TRBV5-1; 9 positions agree with TRBD2. The CDR3 has 17 amino acids. Unmatched junction bases numbered 13, after V lost 3 bases and J lost 5 bases. CDR1 and CDR2 (germline): SGHRS, YFSETQ. The CDR3 loop is CASSWLSREGSIDTQYF. The CDR3 DNA reads as TGCGCCAGCAGCTGGCTTTCGCGGGAGGGGTCTATAGATACGCAGTATTTT. Looking up the rest from reference TRBV5-1 and TRBJ2-3 gives the full variable domain: KAGVTQTPRYLIKTRGQQVTLSCSPISGHRSVSWYQQTPGQGLQFLFEYFSETQRNKGNFPGRFSGRQFSNSRSEMNVSTLELGDSALYLCASSWLSREGSIDTQYFGPGTRLTVL.

The rearrangement links TRBV28 to TRBJ2-5, with a tentative D call TRBD2 (5 bases). Germline V gene lookup returns CDR1 MDHEN and CDR2 SYDVKM. V gave up 3 bases and J gave up 4 bases, with 21 bases separating them. The CDR3 is 17 amino acids. The CDR3, as DNA: TGTGCCAGCAGTTTCGGGATAAGGTGGATACCACGAGAGACCCAGTACTTC. Translating gives CASSFGIRWIPRETQYF.

The DNA for the CDR3 is TGTGCCAGCAGCTTAGATCCCGGACAGGCTGGCTACACCTTC. It yields the protein CASSLDPGQAGYTF. V gene TRBV11-2 combines with J gene TRBJ1-2; 7 bases are a match to TRBD1. V shed 0 bases, J shed 7 bases, and the junction held 5 bases outside the gene matches. Germline V CDR1 and CDR2: SGHAT, FQNNGV. This CDR3 is built from 14 residues.

The chain combines TRBV5-1 with TRBJ2-2; no clear D gene. V gave up 7 bases and J gave up 6 bases, with 16 bases separating them. The CDR3 totals 14 residues. Germline V lookup: CDR1 SGHRS, CDR2 YFSETQ. The CDR3 region is CASSTRYLAGELFF. CDR3 coding DNA: TGCGCCAGCTCGACTCGCTATCTGGCCGGGGAGCTGTTTTTT.

The chain combines TRBV5-1 with TRBJ2-5; 10 bases align to TRBD2. Germline loops: CDR1 SGHRS, CDR2 YFSETQ. The junction had 3 bases not matched to a gene; V was cut back by 4 bases and J by 3 bases. This CDR3 is 14 amino acids long. In DNA form, the CDR3 reads TGCGCCAGCAGCCGGCTAGCGGGAGAAGAGACCCAGTACTTC. The encoded protein is CASSRLAGEETQYF.

With regard to this clone: This specimen includes other DNA sequences encoding the same CDR3. The rearrangement uses TRBV5-1 and TRBJ2-3; 8 nucleotides align to TRBD2. Germline assignment: CDR1 SGHRS and CDR2 YFSETQ. The V segment lost 8 bases and the J segment 1 base; nucleotides outside the gene matches: 6. The CDR3 sequence is 14 residues long. The CDR3 DNA follows: TGCGCCAGTAGCAGCGGGAGAGGCACAGATACGCAGTATTTT. It is translated as CASSSGRGTDTQYF. Drawing the rest from reference TRBV5-1 and TRBJ2-3, the complete variable domain is KAGVTQTPRYLIKTRGQQVTLSCSPISGHRSVSWYQQTPGQGLQFLFEYFSETQRNKGNFPGRFSGRQFSNSRSEMNVSTLELGDSALYLCASSSGRGTDTQYFGPGTRLTVL.

Details on this clone: Other DNA sequences in this specimen translate into the identical CDR3. This chain connects TRBV19 to TRBJ2-5, with TRBD2 matching over 8 bases. The CDR3 covers 17 residues. Germline V gives CDR1 LNHDA, CDR2 SQIVND (reference sequence). V dropped 7 bases and J dropped 5; count of bases not matched to a gene: 18. This CDR3 reads CASTLTAAGVGGETQYF. The DNA for the CDR3 is TGTGCCAGTACCCTAACCGCAGCGGGAGTAGGGGGGGAGACCCAGTACTTC.

J is TRBJ1-2 and V is TRBV28, with D hard to call. CDR1 is MDHEN, CDR2 SYDVKM, per germline. This CDR3 has 15 amino acids. V was pared by 7 bases and J by 2 bases, with 17 bases between. The chain's CDR3 is CASNLRRGGNYGYTF. The CDR3 DNA follows: TGTGCCAGCAACCTTAGGAGAGGTGGGAACTATGGCTACACCTTC.

The chain has TRBV28 and TRBJ2-7; no clear D gene. V was pared by 8 bases and J by 3 bases, with 17 bases between. This CDR3 is built from 14 residues. Per the germline V gene, CDR1 is MDHEN and CDR2 is SYDVKM. The CDR3 DNA sequence: TGTGCCAGCGCTAACCTCCCGCCCCGCTACGAGCAGTACTTC. It is translated as CASANLPPRYEQYF.

This clone has only a few counts. The chain is built from TRBV29-1 and TRBJ2-7; 11 positions match TRBD1. V was clipped by 0 bases and J by 1 base; unmatched bases: 5. This CDR3 is 16 amino acids long. Germline V gene data show CDR1 as SQVTM and CDR2 as ANQGSEA. This chain's CDR3 is CSVEDGWDRGSYEQYF. The CDR3 coding sequence is TGCAGCGTTGAAGATGGGTGGGACAGGGGGTCCTACGAGCAGTACTTC.

The DNA of the CDR3 is TGTGCCAGCAGCCAAGGGGAGGGTGAGCAGTACTTC. Translating it yields CASSQGEGEQYF. The chain joins TRBV14 to TRBJ2-7; 7 nucleotides match TRBD2. From germline, CDR1 is SGHDN and CDR2 FVKESK. Trimming took 1 base from V and 7 from J; bases not matched to a gene: 1. The CDR3 extends over 12 amino acids.

The rearrangement links TRBV5-1 to TRBJ2-3, with TRBD2 matching over 7 bases. The J segment lost 6 bases and the V segment lost 7 bases, leaving 5 bases of the junction unmatched. Germline CDR1 SGHRS, CDR2 YFSETQ. The CDR3 has 12 residues. CDR3 sequence: CASRWEGDTQYF. CDR3 bases: TGCGCCAGCCGCTGGGAGGGCGATACGCAGTATTTT.

This chain connects TRBV29-1 to TRBJ2-5; D possibly corresponds to TRBD2 (7 bases). V lost 7 bases and J lost 4, with 19 bases in between. Germline V lookup: CDR1 SQVTM, CDR2 ANQGSEA. The CDR3 has 14 residues. The CDR3 here is CSAKGGTPGETQYF. The CDR3, as DNA: TGCAGCGCTAAGGGGGGGACTCCGGGAGAGACCCAGTACTTC.

The genes are TRBV28 and TRBJ1-4; D unresolved. From germline, CDR1 is MDHEN and CDR2 SYDVKM. With 6 bases removed from V and 2 bases from J, the gap between germline ends came to 10 bases. The CDR3 contains 14 residues. CDR3 residues: CASSLGDTNEKLFF. CDR3 DNA sequence: TGTGCCAGCAGCCTGGGAGATACTAATGAAAAACTGTTTTTT.

The rearrangement uses TRBV5-5 and TRBJ2-7; 9 bases map to TRBD1. The ends lost 0 bases at V and 4 bases at J; junction bases unmatched: 2. The CDR3 sequence is 14 residues long. The V gene's germline CDR1 is SGHKS and CDR2 YYEKEE (reference sequence). The CDR3 region is CASSLGQGVYEQYF. The CDR3 DNA is TGTGCCAGCAGCTTGGGACAGGGGGTTTACGAGCAGTACTTC.

Concerning this clone itself: Other nucleotide sequences in the sample specify the same CDR3. This rearrangement joins TRBV6-1 to TRBJ2-1; D is perhaps TRBD2 (5 bases). The CDR3 has 14 residues. The germline gives CDR1 MNHNS, CDR2 SASEGT. Trimming left V 10 bases short and J 9 bases short, with 22 bases between. The CDR3 region has the DNA TGTGCCACCACAAAGGAGCCGGGAACGGTTGAGCAGTTCTTC. This translates into CATTKEPGTVEQFF.

The genes are TRBV27 and TRBJ2-7; 9 nucleotides agree with TRBD2. The V and J ends lost 7 bases and 4 bases, in that order; junction bases with no gene match: 5. This CDR3 is 13 amino acids long. Germline V gene lookup returns CDR1 MNHEY and CDR2 SMNVEV (reference sequence). CDR3 nucleotide sequence: TGTGCCAGCACTGCAGCGGGGGGTTACGAGCAGTACTTC. It specifies CASTAAGGYEQYF.

The count of this clone is one. The J gene is TRBJ2-7, the V gene TRBV27, with D tentatively TRBD1 (5 bases). Trimming pared 1 base from V and 4 bases from J, leaving 14 bases between. Germline V gene sequence: CDR1 MNHEY, CDR2 SMNVEV (reference sequence). The CDR3 has 15 amino acids. In nucleotides, the CDR3 is TGTGCCAGCAGTTTATTCTTAGGGGCCAATTACGAGCAGTACTTC. It is translated as CASSLFLGANYEQYF.

V gene TRBV28 combines with J gene TRBJ1-5; D remains ambiguous. Between the trimmed V and J ends, which lost 1 base and 6 bases, there was a span of 7 bases. This CDR3 region has 13 residues. Germline CDR1 MDHEN, CDR2 SYDVKM. Here the CDR3 DNA reads TGTGCCAGCAGTTTATTGTCCCGTCAGCCCCAGCATTTT. It yields the protein CASSLLSRQPQHF.

J is TRBJ2-4 and V is TRBV5-1; TRBD1 aligns across 8 bases. From germline, CDR1 is SGHRS and CDR2 YFSETQ. The CDR3 runs to 18 residues. V was clipped by 2 bases and J by 1 base; unmatched bases: 11. The CDR3 nucleotides read TGCGCCAGCAGCTTCGGGACAGGTGGTAATTCGGCCAAAAACATTCAGTACTTC. As protein: CASSFGTGGNSAKNIQYF.

V usage is TRBV11-1 and J usage is TRBJ2-7, with TRBD2 matching over 11 bases. Germline lookup yields CDR1 SGHAT and CDR2 FQDESV (reference sequence). The trim removed 5 bases at V and 2 bases at J, leaving 14 bases unmatched. The CDR3 sequence is 18 residues long. The CDR3 spells CASSAGTSGSRWPYEQYF. CDR3 DNA sequence: TGTGCCAGCAGCGCAGGTACTAGCGGGAGCAGGTGGCCCTACGAGCAGTACTTC.